These T cell receptor beta chains were read from a single sample in a study of T cell responses to AZD1222 COVID-19 vaccine. Assay: immunoSEQ multiplex PCR; the TCRdb copy retains only in-frame clones and omits some. This table holds 65,000 to 95,000 clones, approximately 81% found once. The sample here was peripheral blood, taken on day 0 of AZD1222 vaccination. These receptors were collected from an adult in good health. The CDR3 runs from the conserved cysteine through the conserved F or W. A D gene is named only where the DNA matches it firmly. Only some rows state a clone size, as once, few, many or a class for expanded clones.

abundance | j_gene | d_gene | v_gene | CDR3aa | CDR3nt
- | TRBJ2-2 | - | TRBV27 | CASSLLQGDGGELFF | TGTGCCAGCAGTTTATTACAGGGCGACGGCGGGGAGCTGTTTTTT
- | TRBJ2-1 | - | TRBV9 | CASSVLAETYNEQFF | TGTGCCAGCAGCGTACTAGCCGAAACCTACAATGAGCAGTTCTTC
once | TRBJ1-3 | - | TRBV28 | CASEGQDYSGNTIYF | TGTGCCAGTGAGGGGCAGGATTACTCTGGAAACACCATATATTTT
- | TRBJ1-1 | - | TRBV7-3 | CASSLNPVGGNTEAFF | TGTGCCAGCAGCTTAAATCCTGTCGGGGGGAACACTGAAGCTTTCTTT
- | TRBJ1-1 | TRBD1 | TRBV12-5 | CASGLHLGTGVGTEAFF | TGTGCTAGTGGTCTACATTTGGGGACAGGGGTTGGAACTGAAGCTTTCTTT
- | TRBJ1-2 | - | TRBV5-1 | CASSLSGALNGYTF | TGCGCCAGCAGCTTGTCGGGAGCACTGAATGGCTACACCTTC
- | TRBJ2-3 | - | TRBV20-1 | CSASLADTQYF | TGCAGTGCCTCACTTGCAGATACGCAGTATTTT
- | TRBJ2-1 | - | TRBV9 | CASSVAAGLGTDEQFF | TGTGCCAGCAGCGTGGCCGCGGGACTGGGGACGGATGAGCAGTTCTTC
- | TRBJ2-2 | TRBD1 | TRBV15 | CATSRDLIGTGENTGELFF | TGTGCCACCAGCAGAGATTTAATAGGGACAGGGGAGAACACCGGGGAGCTGTTTTTT
- | TRBJ1-6 | - | TRBV19 | CASSIQGSRNSPLHF | TGTGCCAGTAGTATTCAGGGGAGTAGGAATTCACCCCTCCACTTT
- | TRBJ1-4 | - | TRBV19 | CASSPPSGHRNEKLFF | TGTGCCAGTAGCCCCCCGTCGGGGCACAGAAATGAAAAACTGTTTTTT
- | TRBJ1-5 | TRBD1 | TRBV19 | CASSTTGGRQPQHF | TGTGCCAGTAGCACTACAGGGGGACGTCAGCCCCAGCATTTT
- | TRBJ1-2 | - | TRBV5-1 | CASSLDPGYYGYTF | TGCGCCAGCAGCTTGGACCCGGGCTACTATGGCTACACCTTC
- | TRBJ2-5 | - | TRBV7-8 | CASSATKETQYF | TGTGCCAGCTCTGCGACGAAAGAGACCCAGTACTTC
- | TRBJ2-1 | - | TRBV7-8 | CASSLVGSVDNEQFF | TGTGCCAGCAGCTTAGTAGGTAGCGTCGACAATGAGCAGTTCTTC
- | TRBJ2-7 | - | TRBV11-2 | CASSRRGNVEVQYF | TGTGCCAGCAGCCGCCGCGGGAACGTCGAAGTGCAGTACTTC
- | TRBJ2-3 | TRBD2 | TRBV7-2 | CASSLTSGGADTQYF | TGTGCCAGCAGCTTGACTAGCGGGGGAGCAGATACGCAGTATTTT
- | TRBJ2-4 | TRBD1 | TRBV28 | CASSLADRGKNIQYF | TGTGCCAGCAGTTTAGCGGACAGGGGCAAAAACATTCAGTACTTC
- | TRBJ1-6 | - | TRBV5-4 | CASSLASEKGLNSPLHF | TGTGCCAGCAGCTTGGCCAGCGAAAAGGGCCTCAATTCACCCCTCCACTTT
- | TRBJ1-1 | - | TRBV7-2 | CASSLVLRAVNTEAFF | TGTGCCAGCAGCTTAGTTCTCAGGGCGGTGAACACTGAAGCTTTCTTT